This T cell receptor beta chain was sequenced for a study of T cell repertoires in cytomegalovirus infection. About the study: From public TCR beta signatures came an indication of both CMV infection and matching HLA type.

The study's findings and limits: What dominated the ex vivo response were HLA-C-restricted CMV-specific TCR beta clonotypes.

V shed 6 bases, J shed 4 bases, and the junction held 12 bases outside the gene matches. Germline CDR1 MNHEY, CDR2 SMNVEV (reference sequence). This CDR3 has 16 residues. MiXCR, run by TCRdb on the reads, gives a single entry per CDR3 protein. The sample includes 700,000 to 900,000 distinct CDR3 sequences, 29% of them seen just once. This clonotype was picked up a small number of times. Antigen: not known. This specimen consisted of cultured CD8+ T cells from PBMCs, obtained from culture after CMV antigen stimulation. The source is a human donor in good health (CMV status not recorded). Some clones in this sample may be carry-over from other donors' samples. V is TRBV27 and J is TRBJ1-2, with TRBD1 matching over 9 bases. This CDR3 reads CASRNFPLQGAYGYTF. Written as DNA, the CDR3 is TGTGCCAGCAGGAATTTCCCGCTACAGGGGGCCTATGGCTACACCTTC.